One and the same sample provided the 30 T cell receptor beta chains below, sequenced in a study of T cells in Graves' hyperthyroidism and ophthalmopathy. Researchers amplified the TCR beta CDR3 regions from RNA transcripts. The HTBI primer set drove a first-round RT-PCR of the TCR CDR3. TCRdb re-derived calls from the multiplex PCR reads in MiXCR, one entry per CDR3 protein. The data show approximately 430,000 distinct CDR3 sequences, roughly 14% seen once. The sequenced sample consisted of blood. All receptors derive from a man aged 18 to 30 with Graves' ophthalmopathy.

Many counts were recorded for this clonotype. V is TRBV10-3 and J is TRBJ2-1; D is unclear. V lost 5 bases and J 2 bases, leaving 13 bases between the germline ends. The CDR3 consists of 15 residues. Germline V gives CDR1 ENHRY, CDR2 SYGVKD. This CDR3 is CAISPQWATYNEQFF. DNA of the CDR3: TGTGCCATCAGTCCCCAGTGGGCCACCTACAATGAGCAGTTCTTC.

The chain joins TRBV4-1 to TRBJ1-2; 8 nucleotides agree with TRBD1. Unmatched junction bases numbered 9, after V lost 5 bases and J lost 4 bases. Germline assignment: CDR1 MGHRA and CDR2 YSYEKL. The CDR3 length is 15 residues. CDR3 region: CASSTTAGGGYGYTF. CDR3 DNA: TGCGCCAGCAGCACCACGGCAGGGGGCGGCTATGGCTACACCTTC.

In this sample, this clonotype turned up many times. The CDR3 region has the DNA TGCGCCAGCAGCTTGGATGTGACTAGCGGGTACAATGAGCAGTTCTTC. Protein: CASSLDVTSGYNEQFF. V and J are TRBV5-1 and TRBJ2-1; 10 bases line up with TRBD2. The CDR3 is 16 residues long. Trimming removed 0 bases from V and 4 bases from J; junction bases left unmatched: 4. Germline V gives CDR1 SGHRS, CDR2 YFSETQ.

This clonotype was observed many times. The CDR3 DNA reads as TGTGCCTGGAGTGTACAGGCTAGCGGGAGCTACGAGCAGTACTTC. It is translated as CAWSVQASGSYEQYF. The V and J genes are TRBV30 and TRBJ2-7, with 10 bases fitting TRBD2. CDR3 length equals 15 residues. The J segment lost 3 bases and the V segment lost 0 bases, leaving 5 bases of the junction unmatched. Germline assignment: CDR1 GTSNPN and CDR2 SVGIG (reference sequence).

The sample holds many counts of this clonotype. The chain uses TRBV5-5 and TRBJ2-1, with D maybe TRBD2 (6 bases). The CDR3 loop spans 16 amino acids. V lost 5 bases and J lost 5, with 20 bases in between. Germline CDR1 SGHKS, CDR2 YYEKEE (reference sequence). The CDR3 reads CASRDYRAETHNEQFF. Written as DNA, the CDR3 is TGTGCCAGCAGGGACTACCGGGCCGAAACGCACAATGAGCAGTTCTTC.

CDR3 protein: CATYRVNQPQHF. The DNA of the CDR3 is TGTGCCACATACAGGGTAAATCAGCCCCAGCATTTT. The chain links TRBV6-1 to TRBJ1-5, with D perhaps matching TRBD1 (6 bases). Germline values: CDR1 MNHNS, CDR2 SASEGT. CDR3 length: 12 amino acids. V gave up 10 bases and J gave up 4 bases, with 11 bases separating them.

For this clonotype: One junction end disagrees with the germline gene, perhaps due to a read error. The CDR3: CASSIQGIGNSPLRF. The CDR3 DNA reads TGTGCCAGTAGTATCCAGGGGATAGGTAATTCACCCCTCCGCTTT. The chain combines TRBV19 with TRBJ1-6; tentatively, D is TRBD1 (6 bases). This CDR3 is 15 amino acids long. Germline V lookup: CDR1 LNHDA, CDR2 SQIVND (reference sequence).

A single count supports this clonotype. The chain joins TRBV18 to TRBJ2-5; 10 bases match TRBD1. V dropped 2 bases and J dropped 4; count of bases not matched to a gene: 1. The CDR3 contains 14 residues. Germline values: CDR1 KGHSH, CDR2 LQKENI. The CDR3 here is CASSPDRGPETQYF. The CDR3 nucleotides read TGTGCCAGCTCACCAGACAGGGGGCCAGAGACCCAGTACTTC.

This clonotype has more than one count but fewer than ten. The CDR3 sequence is CAWNDRGPNQPQHF. CDR3 in DNA: TGTGCCTGGAACGACAGGGGGCCAAATCAGCCCCAGCATTTT. The chain is built from TRBV30 and TRBJ1-5, with 10 bases fitting TRBD1. Losses at the gene ends were 4 bases for V and 4 bases for J; bases not matched to a gene: 4. Germline V CDR1 and CDR2: GTSNPN, SVGIG (reference sequence). CDR3 length: 14 residues.

This sequence joins TRBV19 and TRBJ2-5; TRBD2 might be the D (7 bases). Trimming left V 1 base short and J 4 bases short, with 16 bases between. CDR1 and CDR2 from the germline V gene are LNHDA and SQIVND (reference sequence). The CDR3 spans 16 residues. The CDR3 sequence is CASSIGVGGRGETQYF. DNA of the CDR3: TGTGCCAGTAGTATAGGGGTCGGGGGGCGGGGAGAGACCCAGTACTTC.

The sample holds a few counts of this clonotype. The chain has TRBV2 and TRBJ2-2, with D perhaps matching TRBD1 or TRBD2 (5 bases each). Germline CDR1 reads SNHLY; CDR2 reads FYNNEI. The ends were cut back, 2 bases at V and 5 bases at J, with 9 bases in the middle. This CDR3 is built from 14 residues. The CDR3 here is CASSENWGTGELFF. The CDR3 DNA is TGTGCCAGCAGTGAAAATTGGGGGACCGGGGAGCTGTTTTTT.

Points on this clonotype: A much larger clone lies one base from this, so it may be a read error. The gene calls are TRBV7-6 and TRBJ2-5; TRBD1 might be the D (6 bases). The CDR3 runs 19 residues. Looked up from germline, CDR1 is SGHVS and CDR2 is FNYEAQ. The CDR3 loop is CASSLAPASEGVYQETRYF. The CDR3, as DNA: TGTGCCAGCAGCTTAGCCCCCGCGAGTGAGGGGGTGTACCAAGAGACCCGGTACTTC.

This clonotype was counted ten times or more. Here the CDR3 reads CASSLPGALSYEQYF. CDR3 nucleotides: TGTGCCAGCAGCTTACCGGGGGCCCTCTCCTACGAGCAGTACTTC. The chain recombines TRBV11-2 with TRBJ2-7; D is possibly TRBD1 or TRBD2 (6 bases each). The CDR3 has 15 residues. With 2 bases removed from V and 0 bases from J, the gap between germline ends came to 11 bases. Per the germline V gene, CDR1 is SGHAT and CDR2 is FQNNGV.

This clonotype was seen a few times. The CDR3 here is CATSGRTGIDYEQYF. In nucleotides, the CDR3 is TGTGCCACCAGCGGACGGACAGGGATTGACTACGAGCAGTACTTC. The chain employs TRBV15 and TRBJ2-7, with 8 nucleotides matching TRBD1. Trimming cost V 5 bases and J 3 bases; bases outside gene matches: 9. Germline lookup yields CDR1 LNHNV and CDR2 YYDKDF (reference sequence). The CDR3 spans 15 residues.

This clonotype was seen repeatedly, ten times or more. The CDR3 loop reads CSVGTDSLEQYF. The CDR3 region has the DNA TGCAGCGTCGGGACAGACTCCCTCGAGCAGTACTTC. This chain uses TRBV29-1 with TRBJ2-7; 7 bases align to TRBD1. J lost 6 bases, V lost 6 bases, and 8 bases had no gene match. The CDR3 length is 12 residues. Germline V gene sequence: CDR1 SQVTM, CDR2 ANQGSEA.

Many counts were recorded for this clonotype. The junction does not match germline at one end; this may be a read error. This rearrangement joins TRBV29-1 to TRBJ2-1; 7 positions match TRBD2. Germline V gene data show CDR1 as SQVTM and CDR2 as ANQGSEA. This CDR3 has 12 amino acids. CDR3 nucleotide sequence: TGTATGGGCGGGAGCTCCTACAATGAGCAGTTCTTC. Its protein is CMGGSSYNEQFF.

Turning to this clonotype: This may be a read error, as it is one base from a much larger clone. This chain connects TRBV12-3 or TRBV12-4 to TRBJ2-3; D not certain. The CDR3 loop spans 16 amino acids. CDR3 sequence: CACSHLRSPGTDTQYF. The CDR3, as DNA: TGTGCCTGCAGCCATCTTCGGAGTCCTGGCACAGATACGCAGTATTTT.

This clonotype was detected a few times. The chain uses TRBV7-9 and TRBJ2-5; 13 positions agree with TRBD2. Germline assignment: CDR1 SEHNR and CDR2 FQNEAQ (reference sequence). V shed 6 bases, J shed 1 base, and the junction held 5 bases outside the gene matches. The CDR3 has 16 amino acids. The CDR3: CASRTTSGGIQETQYF. CDR3 sequence (DNA): TGTGCCAGCAGAACGACTAGCGGGGGGATCCAAGAGACCCAGTACTTC.

This clonotype was observed at least ten times. The rearrangement uses TRBV2 and TRBJ1-1, with D possibly matching TRBD1 (5 bases). Germline CDR1 SNHLY, CDR2 FYNNEI. V shed 5 bases and J shed 5 bases, with 12 bases lying between them. CDR3 length: 13 residues. The DNA for the CDR3 is TGTGCCAGCAGTCCCTCCTGGGGGACTGAAGCTTTCTTT. Translating gives CASSPSWGTEAFF.

The chain uses TRBV6-2 or TRBV6-3 and TRBJ2-5, with 11 bases matching TRBD2. J gave up 2 bases and V 6 bases, and 5 bases lay outside the gene matches. Germline V gene sequence: CDR1 MNHEY, CDR2 SVGEGT. The CDR3 runs 15 residues. Here the CDR3 reads CASRTTSGTQETQYF. The CDR3 nucleotides read TGTGCCAGCAGGACGACTAGCGGGACACAAGAGACCCAGTACTTC.

This clonotype showed up many times. The chain uses TRBV6-1 and TRBJ1-2; TRBD1 agrees at 9 bases. Germline lookup yields CDR1 MNHNS and CDR2 SASEGT. Trimming removed 6 bases from V and 8 bases from J; junction bases left unmatched: 13. This CDR3 comprises 15 residues. The CDR3 region has the DNA TGTGCCAGCAGCAAACCCCCGGGACAGGGAGGAGGCTACACCTTC. Amino acids: CASSKPPGQGGGYTF.

This clonotype was seen at least ten times. The chain couples TRBV20-1 to TRBJ2-7, with D possibly being TRBD1 (5 bases). This CDR3 spans 12 amino acids. Germline CDR1 reads DFQATT; CDR2 reads SNEGSKA (reference sequence). Between the trimmed V and J ends, which lost 5 bases and 3 bases, there was a span of 11 bases. CDR3 sequence reads: CSASPDNYEQYF. The CDR3 nucleotides read TGCAGTGCTTCCCCGGACAACTACGAGCAGTACTTC.

This clonotype was picked up many times. The rearrangement uses TRBV30 and TRBJ1-1; D perhaps matches TRBD1 (5 bases). Germline CDR1 GTSNPN, CDR2 SVGIG (reference sequence). CDR3 length: 13 amino acids. V lost 3 bases to trimming and J lost 5 bases, with 13 bases between them. The CDR3 coding sequence is TGTGCCTGGAGCGTAGGTGGGGGAACTGAAGCTTTCTTT. This codes for CAWSVGGGTEAFF.

This clonotype was observed a handful of times. The V call is TRBV27, the J call TRBJ2-2; no firm D call. In germline, CDR1 is MNHEY, CDR2 SMNVEV (reference sequence). The CDR3 contains 16 residues. V lost 4 bases and J 3 bases, leaving 15 bases between the germline ends. The CDR3 DNA sequence: TGTGCCAGCAGTTACCCCGGGTGGCCCGACACCGGGGAGCTGTTTTTT. Its protein is CASSYPGWPDTGELFF.

J is TRBJ2-3 and V is TRBV11-2, with D perhaps matching TRBD1 (6 bases). Trimming removed 5 bases at V and 4 bases at J, with 19 bases between. In germline, CDR1 is SGHAT, CDR2 FQNNGV. CDR3 size: 16 residues. The CDR3 reads CASSARQGMGSDTQYF. CDR3 in DNA: TGTGCCAGCAGCGCCCGTCAGGGGATGGGCTCAGATACGCAGTATTTT.

This chain joins TRBV2 and TRBJ1-3, with a weak D call TRBD1 (6 bases). This CDR3 region has 14 residues. Looked up from germline, CDR1 is SNHLY and CDR2 is FYNNEI. V was cut by 10 bases and J by 0 bases, with 13 bases left in between. CDR3 sequence (DNA): TGTGCCACGGGACAAACGGGCTCTGGAAACACCATATATTTT. Protein product: CATGQTGSGNTIYF.

The sample holds many counts of this clonotype. The J gene is TRBJ2-5, the V gene TRBV6-5; TRBD2 might be the D (7 bases). Deletions cut 0 bases from V and 4 bases from J, with 9 bases between. Per the germline V gene, CDR1 is MNHEY and CDR2 is SVGAGI. This CDR3 contains 14 residues. CDR3 bases: TGTGCCAGCAGTTACTCGGGAGGGGGAGAGACCCAGTACTTC. Its translation is CASSYSGGGETQYF.

This clonotype has at least ten counts. The rearrangement uses TRBV10-3 and TRBJ2-6; 9 nucleotides match TRBD1. The V gene's germline CDR1 is ENHRY and CDR2 SYGVKD. CDR3 size: 17 residues. The trim removed 2 bases at V and 2 bases at J, leaving 4 bases unmatched. CDR3 region: CAISEGQGPTGANVLTF. The CDR3 coding sequence is TGTGCCATCAGTGAGGGACAGGGGCCGACTGGGGCCAACGTCCTGACTTTC.

This clonotype was seen repeatedly, ten times or more. The rearrangement uses TRBV7-8 and TRBJ2-1, with D perhaps being TRBD1 or TRBD2 (5 bases each). Per germline, CDR1 SGHVS and CDR2 FQNEAQ. The CDR3 runs to 16 residues. V lost 1 base, J lost 9 bases, and 19 bases lay in between. CDR3 sequence reads: CASSLGRRVLGREQFF. The DNA for the CDR3 is TGTGCCAGCAGCTTAGGGCGGCGGGTACTGGGACGTGAGCAGTTCTTC. Drawing the rest from reference TRBV7-8 and TRBJ2-1, the complete variable domain is GAGVSQSPRYKVAKRGQDVALRCDPISGHVSLFWYQQALGQGPEFLTYFQNEAQLDKSGLPSDRFFAERPEGSVSTLKIQRTQQEDSAVYLCASSLGRRVLGREQFFGPGTRLTVL.

The J gene is TRBJ1-1, the V gene TRBV7-9; 7 bases are shared with TRBD1. The germline CDR1 and CDR2 sequences are SEHNR and FQNEAQ (reference sequence). This CDR3 spans 14 amino acids. Trimming at V came to 1 base and at J to 6 bases, leaving 5 bases not matched to a gene. The CDR3 protein is CASSLGGGQPEAFF. As DNA, the CDR3 is TGTGCCAGCAGCTTAGGAGGGGGACAGCCTGAAGCTTTCTTT.